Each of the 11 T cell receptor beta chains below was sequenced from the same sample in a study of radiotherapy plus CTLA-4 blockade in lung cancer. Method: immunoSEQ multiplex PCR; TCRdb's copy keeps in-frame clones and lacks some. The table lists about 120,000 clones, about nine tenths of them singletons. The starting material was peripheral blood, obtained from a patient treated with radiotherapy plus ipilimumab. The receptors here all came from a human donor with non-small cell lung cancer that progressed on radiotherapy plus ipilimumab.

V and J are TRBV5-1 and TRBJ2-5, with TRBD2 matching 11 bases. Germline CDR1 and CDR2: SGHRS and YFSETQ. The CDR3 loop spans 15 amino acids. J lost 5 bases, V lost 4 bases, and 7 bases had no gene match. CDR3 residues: CASSPTSGRRETQYF. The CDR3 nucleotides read TGCGCCAGCAGCCCAACTAGCGGGAGAAGGGAGACCCAGTACTTC.

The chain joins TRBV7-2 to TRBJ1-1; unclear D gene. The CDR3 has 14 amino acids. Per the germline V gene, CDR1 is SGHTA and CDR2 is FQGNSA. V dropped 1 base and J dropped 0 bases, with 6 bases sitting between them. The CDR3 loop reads CASSLDSMNTEAFF. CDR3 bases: TGTGCCAGCAGCTTAGACAGCATGAACACTGAAGCTTTCTTT.

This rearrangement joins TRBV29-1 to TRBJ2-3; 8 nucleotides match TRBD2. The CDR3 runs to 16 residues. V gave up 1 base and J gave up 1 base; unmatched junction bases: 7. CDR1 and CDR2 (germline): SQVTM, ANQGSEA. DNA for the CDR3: TGCAGCGTTGAAGGAGGAGCGGGAGCTGGCACAGATACGCAGTATTTT. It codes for CSVEGGAGAGTDTQYF.

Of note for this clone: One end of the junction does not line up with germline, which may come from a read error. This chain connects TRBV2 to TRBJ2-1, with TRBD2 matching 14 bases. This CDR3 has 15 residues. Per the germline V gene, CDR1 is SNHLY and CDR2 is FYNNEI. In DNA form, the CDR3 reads TGTGCCAGCAGTGAACTGACTAGCGGGAGGGCCTGTCTAGTCTTC. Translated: CASSELTSGRACLVF.

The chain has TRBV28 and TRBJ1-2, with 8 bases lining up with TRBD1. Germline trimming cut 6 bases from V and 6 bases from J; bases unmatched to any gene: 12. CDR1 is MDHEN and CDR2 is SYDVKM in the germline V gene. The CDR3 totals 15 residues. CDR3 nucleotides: TGTGCCAGCAGCACTCAAGACAGGGGTTTTCATGGCTACACCTTC. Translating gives CASSTQDRGFHGYTF.

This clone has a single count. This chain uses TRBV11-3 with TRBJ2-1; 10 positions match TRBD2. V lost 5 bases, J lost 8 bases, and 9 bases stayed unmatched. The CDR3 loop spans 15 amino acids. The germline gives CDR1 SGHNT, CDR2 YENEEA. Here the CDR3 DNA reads TGTGCCAGCAGCATCACTAGCGGGGAATGGGATGAGCAGTTCTTC. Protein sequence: CASSITSGEWDEQFF. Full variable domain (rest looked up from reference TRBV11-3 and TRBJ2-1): EAGVVQSPRYKIIEKKQPVAFWCNPISGHNTLYWYLQNLGQGPELLIRYENEEAVDDSQLPKDRFSAERLKGVDSTLKIQPAELGDSAVYLCASSITSGEWDEQFFGPGTRLTVL.

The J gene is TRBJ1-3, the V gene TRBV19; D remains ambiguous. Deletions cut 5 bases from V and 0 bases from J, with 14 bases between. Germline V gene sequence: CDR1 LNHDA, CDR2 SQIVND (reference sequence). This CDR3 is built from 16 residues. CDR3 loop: CASSPLAGLSGNTIYF. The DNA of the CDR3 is TGTGCCAGTAGTCCCTTGGCCGGCCTCTCTGGAAACACCATATATTTT. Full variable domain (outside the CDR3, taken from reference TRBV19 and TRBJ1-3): DGGITQSPKYLFRKEGQNVTLSCEQNLNHDAMYWYRQDPGQGLRLIYYSQIVNDFQKGDIAEGYSVSREKKESFPLTVTSAQKNPTAFYLCASSPLAGLSGNTIYFGEGSWLTVV.

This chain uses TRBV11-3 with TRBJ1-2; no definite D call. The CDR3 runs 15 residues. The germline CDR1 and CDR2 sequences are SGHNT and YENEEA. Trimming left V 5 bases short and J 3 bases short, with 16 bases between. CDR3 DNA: TGTGCCAGCAGCCCTACGGCAGGCGGTGACTATGGCTACACCTTC. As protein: CASSPTAGGDYGYTF.

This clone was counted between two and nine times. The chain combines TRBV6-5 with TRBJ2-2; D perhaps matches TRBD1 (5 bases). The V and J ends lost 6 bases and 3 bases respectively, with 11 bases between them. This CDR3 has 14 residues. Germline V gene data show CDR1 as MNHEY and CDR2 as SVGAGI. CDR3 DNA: TGTGCCAGCAGGCAGGGCCCTGACACCGGGGAGCTGTTTTTT. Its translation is CASRQGPDTGELFF.

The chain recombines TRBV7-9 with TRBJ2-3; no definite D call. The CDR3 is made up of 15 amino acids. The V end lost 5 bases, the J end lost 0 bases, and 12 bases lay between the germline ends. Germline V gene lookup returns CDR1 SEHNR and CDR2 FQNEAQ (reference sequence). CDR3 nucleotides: TGTGCCAGCAGCCCCGGTCTAGTGAGCACAGATACGCAGTATTTT. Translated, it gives CASSPGLVSTDTQYF.

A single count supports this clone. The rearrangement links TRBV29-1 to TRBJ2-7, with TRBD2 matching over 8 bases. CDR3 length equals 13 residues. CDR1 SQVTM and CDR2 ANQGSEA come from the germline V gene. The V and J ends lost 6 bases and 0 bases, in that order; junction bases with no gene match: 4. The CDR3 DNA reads TGCAGCGTCGTAGCGGGAAACTCCTACGAGCAGTACTTC. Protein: CSVVAGNSYEQYF.